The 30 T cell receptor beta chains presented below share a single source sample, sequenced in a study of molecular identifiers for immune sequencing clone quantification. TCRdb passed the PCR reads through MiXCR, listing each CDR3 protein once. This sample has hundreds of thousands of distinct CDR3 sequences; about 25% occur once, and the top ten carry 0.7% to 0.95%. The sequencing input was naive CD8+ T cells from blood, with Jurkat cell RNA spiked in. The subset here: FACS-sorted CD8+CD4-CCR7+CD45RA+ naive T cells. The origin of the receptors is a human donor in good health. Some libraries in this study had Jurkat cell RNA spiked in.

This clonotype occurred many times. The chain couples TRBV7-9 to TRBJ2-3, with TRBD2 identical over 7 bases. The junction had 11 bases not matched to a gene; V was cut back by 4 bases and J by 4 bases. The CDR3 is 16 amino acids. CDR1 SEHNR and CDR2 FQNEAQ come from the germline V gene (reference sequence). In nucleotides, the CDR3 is TGTGCCAGCAGCTCTAACAAAGGGGAGGGTCCAGATACGCAGTATTTT. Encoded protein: CASSSNKGEGPDTQYF. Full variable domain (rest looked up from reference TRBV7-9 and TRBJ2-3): DTGVSQNPRHKITKRGQNVTFRCDPISEHNRLYWYRQTLGQGPEFLTYFQNEAQLEKSRLLSDRFSAERPKGSFSTLEIQRTEQGDSAMYLCASSSNKGEGPDTQYFGPGTRLTVL.

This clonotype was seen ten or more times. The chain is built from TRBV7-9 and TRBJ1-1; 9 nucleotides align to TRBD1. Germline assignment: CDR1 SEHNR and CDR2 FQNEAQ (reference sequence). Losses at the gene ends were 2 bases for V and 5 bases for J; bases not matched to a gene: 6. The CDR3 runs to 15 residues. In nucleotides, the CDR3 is TGTGCCAGCAGCTTATGGGGACAGGGAGGTACTGAAGCTTTCTTT. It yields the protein CASSLWGQGGTEAFF.

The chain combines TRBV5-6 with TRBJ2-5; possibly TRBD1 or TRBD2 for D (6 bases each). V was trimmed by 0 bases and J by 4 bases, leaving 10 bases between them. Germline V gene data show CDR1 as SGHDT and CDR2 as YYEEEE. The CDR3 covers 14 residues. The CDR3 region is CASSLEEGGETQYF. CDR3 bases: TGTGCCAGCAGCTTGGAGGAGGGGGGAGAGACCCAGTACTTC.

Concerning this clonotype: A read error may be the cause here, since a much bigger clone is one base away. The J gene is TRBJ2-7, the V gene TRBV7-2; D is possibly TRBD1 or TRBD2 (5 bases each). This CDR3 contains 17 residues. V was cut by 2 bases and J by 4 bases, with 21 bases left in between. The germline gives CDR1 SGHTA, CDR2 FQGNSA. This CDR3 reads CASSLTEPGRVVYEQYF. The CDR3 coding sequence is TGTGCCAGCAGCTTAACAGAACCGGGACGGGTCGTGTACGAGCAGTACTTC.

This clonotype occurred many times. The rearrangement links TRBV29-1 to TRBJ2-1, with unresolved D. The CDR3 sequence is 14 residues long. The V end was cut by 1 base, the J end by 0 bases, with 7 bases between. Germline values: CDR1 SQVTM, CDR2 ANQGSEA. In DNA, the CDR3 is TGCAGCGTTGAAGGCCAGGACTCCTACAATGAGCAGTTCTTC. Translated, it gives CSVEGQDSYNEQFF.

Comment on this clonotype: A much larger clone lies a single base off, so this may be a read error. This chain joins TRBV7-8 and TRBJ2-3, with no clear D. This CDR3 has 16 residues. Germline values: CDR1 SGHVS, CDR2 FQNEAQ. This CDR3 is CAGSLRQATSTDTQYF. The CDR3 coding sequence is TGTGCCGGCAGCTTACGGCAGGCCACTAGCACAGATACGCAGTATTTT.

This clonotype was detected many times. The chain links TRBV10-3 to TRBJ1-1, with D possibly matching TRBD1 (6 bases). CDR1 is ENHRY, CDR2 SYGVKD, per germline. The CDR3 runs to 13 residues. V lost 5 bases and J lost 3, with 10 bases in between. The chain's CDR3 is CAISSEGDTEAFF. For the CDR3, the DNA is TGTGCCATCAGTTCTGAGGGGGACACTGAAGCTTTCTTT.

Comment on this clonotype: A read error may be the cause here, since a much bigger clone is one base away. The CDR3: CASSRRHTEAFF. CDR3 DNA sequence: TGTGCCAGCAGCCGGAGACACACTGAAGCTTTCTTT. The chain employs TRBV28 and TRBJ1-1; unclear D gene. V was cut by 6 bases and J by 3 bases, with 8 bases left in between. The CDR3 sequence is 12 residues long. Germline loops: CDR1 MDHEN, CDR2 SYDVKM.

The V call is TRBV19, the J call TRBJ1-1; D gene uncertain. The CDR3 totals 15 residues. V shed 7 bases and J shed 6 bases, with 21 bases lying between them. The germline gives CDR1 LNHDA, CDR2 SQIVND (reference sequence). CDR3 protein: CASTVAVAEHAEAFF. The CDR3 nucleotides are TGTGCCAGTACCGTGGCCGTGGCCGAACACGCTGAAGCTTTCTTT.

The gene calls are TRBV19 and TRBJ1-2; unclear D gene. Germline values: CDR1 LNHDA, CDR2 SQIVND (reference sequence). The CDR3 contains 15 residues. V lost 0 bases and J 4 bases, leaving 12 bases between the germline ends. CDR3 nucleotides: TGTGCCAGTAGTATAGATCGGGCGATACCCTATGGCTACACCTTC. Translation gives CASSIDRAIPYGYTF.

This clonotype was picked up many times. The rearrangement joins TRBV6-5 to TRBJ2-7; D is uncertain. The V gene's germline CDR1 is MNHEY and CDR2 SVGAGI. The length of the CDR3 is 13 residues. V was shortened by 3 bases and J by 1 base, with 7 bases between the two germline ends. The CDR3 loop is CASSYGPSYEQYF. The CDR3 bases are TGTGCCAGCAGTTATGGGCCGTCCTACGAGCAGTACTTC.

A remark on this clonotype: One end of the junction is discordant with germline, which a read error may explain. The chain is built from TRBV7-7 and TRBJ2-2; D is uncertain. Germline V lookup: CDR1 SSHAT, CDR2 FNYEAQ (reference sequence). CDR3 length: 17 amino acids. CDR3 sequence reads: CASSPVRVVANTGELFF. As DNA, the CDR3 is TGTGCTAGCAGCCCAGTTAGGGTGGTAGCGAACACCGGGGAGCTGTTTTTT. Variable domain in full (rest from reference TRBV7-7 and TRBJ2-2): GAGVSQSPRYKVTKRGQDVTLRCDPISSHATLYWYQQALGQGPEFLTYFNYEAQPDKSGLPSDRFSAERPEGSISTLTIQRTEQRDSAMYRCASSPVRVVANTGELFFGEGSRLTVL.

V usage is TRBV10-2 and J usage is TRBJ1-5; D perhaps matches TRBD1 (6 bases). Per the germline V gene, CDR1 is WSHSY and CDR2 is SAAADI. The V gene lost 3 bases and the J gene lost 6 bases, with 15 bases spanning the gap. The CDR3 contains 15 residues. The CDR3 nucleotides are TGCGCCAGCAGTGAAGACAGGACTTTTGGTCAGCCCCAGCATTTT. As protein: CASSEDRTFGQPQHF.

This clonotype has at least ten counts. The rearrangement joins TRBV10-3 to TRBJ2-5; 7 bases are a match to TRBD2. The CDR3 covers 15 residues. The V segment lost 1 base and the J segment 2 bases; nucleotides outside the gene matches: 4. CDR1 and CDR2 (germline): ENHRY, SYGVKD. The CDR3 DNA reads TGTGCCATCAGTGAGTTCGGGACTAATCAAGAGACCCAGTACTTC. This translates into CAISEFGTNQETQYF.

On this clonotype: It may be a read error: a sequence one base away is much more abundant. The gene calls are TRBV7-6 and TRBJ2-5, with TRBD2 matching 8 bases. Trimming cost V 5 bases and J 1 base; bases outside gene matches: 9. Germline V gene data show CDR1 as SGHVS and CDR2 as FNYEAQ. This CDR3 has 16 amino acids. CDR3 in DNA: TGTGCCAGCAGCCTCACGCGGGAGGTTCTCCAAGAGACCCAGTACTTC. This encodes CASSLTREVLQETQYF.

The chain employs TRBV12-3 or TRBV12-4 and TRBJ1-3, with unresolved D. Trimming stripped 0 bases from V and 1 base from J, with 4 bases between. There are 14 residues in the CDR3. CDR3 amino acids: CASSLAGSGNTIYF. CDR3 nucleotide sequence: TGTGCCAGCAGTTTAGCAGGTTCTGGAAACACCATATATTTT.

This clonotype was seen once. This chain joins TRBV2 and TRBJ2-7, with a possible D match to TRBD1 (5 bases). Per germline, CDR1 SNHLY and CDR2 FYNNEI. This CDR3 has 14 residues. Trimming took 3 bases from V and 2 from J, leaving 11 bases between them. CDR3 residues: CASSDPRVTYEQYF. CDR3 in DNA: TGTGCCAGCAGTGATCCCAGGGTGACCTACGAGCAGTACTTC.

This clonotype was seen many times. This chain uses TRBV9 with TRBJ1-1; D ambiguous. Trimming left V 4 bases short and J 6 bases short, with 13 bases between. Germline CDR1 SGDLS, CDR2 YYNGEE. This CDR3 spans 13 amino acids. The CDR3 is CASSTSGLAEAFF. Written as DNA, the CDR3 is TGTGCCAGCAGCACGAGTGGGTTGGCTGAAGCTTTCTTT. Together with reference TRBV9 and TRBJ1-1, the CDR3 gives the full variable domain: DSGVTQTPKHLITATGQRVTLRCSPRSGDLSVYWYQQSLDQGLQFLIQYYNGEERAKGNILERFSAQQFPDLHSELNLSSLELGDSALYFCASSTSGLAEAFFGQGTRLTVV.

The CDR3 sequence is CASSLYRTLNTEAFF. For the CDR3, the DNA is TGTGCCAGCAGCTTATACAGAACTTTGAACACTGAAGCTTTCTTT. The chain couples TRBV11-2 to TRBJ1-1; D uncertain. The CDR3 length is 15 residues. Trimming removed 2 bases at V and 0 bases at J, with 10 bases between. Germline V lookup: CDR1 SGHAT, CDR2 FQNNGV.

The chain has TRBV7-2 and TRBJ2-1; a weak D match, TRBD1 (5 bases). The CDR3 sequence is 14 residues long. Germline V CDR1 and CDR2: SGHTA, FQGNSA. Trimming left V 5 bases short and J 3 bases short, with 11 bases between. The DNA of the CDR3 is TGTGCCAGCAGCCTTGGGGCTAGCTACAATGAGCAGTTCTTC. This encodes CASSLGASYNEQFF.

The CDR3 loop reads CASSFYVTDTQYF. DNA of the CDR3: TGTGCCAGCAGCTTTTATGTCACAGATACGCAGTATTTT. The chain has TRBV11-2 and TRBJ2-3, with D uncertain. This CDR3 contains 13 residues. Trimming took off 3 bases at V and 2 bases at J, with 6 bases between the two ends. The germline V gene has CDR1 SGHAT and CDR2 FQNNGV.

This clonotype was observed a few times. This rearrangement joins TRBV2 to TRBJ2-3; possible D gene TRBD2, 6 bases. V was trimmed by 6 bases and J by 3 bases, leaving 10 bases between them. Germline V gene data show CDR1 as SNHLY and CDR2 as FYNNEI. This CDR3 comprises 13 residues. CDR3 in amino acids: CASRGDLTDTQYF. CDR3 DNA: TGTGCCAGCAGAGGGGACTTAACAGATACGCAGTATTTT.

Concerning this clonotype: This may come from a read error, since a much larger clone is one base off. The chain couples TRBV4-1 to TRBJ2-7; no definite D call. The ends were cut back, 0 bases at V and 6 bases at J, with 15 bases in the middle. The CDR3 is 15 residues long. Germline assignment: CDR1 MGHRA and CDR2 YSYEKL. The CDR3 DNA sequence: TGCGCCAGCAGCCAAGAAGGTCTGAGTAGAGGCGAGCAGTACTTC. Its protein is CASSQEGLSRGEQYF.

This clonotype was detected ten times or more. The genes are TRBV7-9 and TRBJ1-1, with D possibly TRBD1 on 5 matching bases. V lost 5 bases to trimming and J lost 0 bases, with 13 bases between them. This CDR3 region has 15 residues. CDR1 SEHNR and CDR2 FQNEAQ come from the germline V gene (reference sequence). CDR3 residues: CASSQETVMNTEAFF. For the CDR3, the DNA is TGTGCCAGCAGCCAAGAGACAGTTATGAACACTGAAGCTTTCTTT.

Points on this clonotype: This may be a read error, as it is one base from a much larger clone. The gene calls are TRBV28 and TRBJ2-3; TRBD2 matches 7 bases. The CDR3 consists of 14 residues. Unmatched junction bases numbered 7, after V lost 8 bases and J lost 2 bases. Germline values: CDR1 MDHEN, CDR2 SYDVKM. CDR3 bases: TGTGCCAGCCGATCCGGGGGGTACACAGATACGCAGTATTTT. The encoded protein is CASRSGGYTDTQYF.

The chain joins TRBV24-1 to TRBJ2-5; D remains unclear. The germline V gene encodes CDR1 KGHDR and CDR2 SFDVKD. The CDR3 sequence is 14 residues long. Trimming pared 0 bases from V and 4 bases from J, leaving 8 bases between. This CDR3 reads CATSDLQGGETQYF. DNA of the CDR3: TGTGCCACCAGTGATTTGCAAGGCGGAGAGACCCAGTACTTC.

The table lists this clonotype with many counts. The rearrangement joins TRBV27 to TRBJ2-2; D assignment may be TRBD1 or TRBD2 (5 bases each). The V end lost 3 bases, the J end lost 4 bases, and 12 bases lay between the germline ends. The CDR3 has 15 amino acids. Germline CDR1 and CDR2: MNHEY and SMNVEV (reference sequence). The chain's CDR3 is CASSLTGPATGELFF. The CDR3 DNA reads TGTGCCAGCAGTTTGACGGGACCAGCCACCGGGGAGCTGTTTTTT.

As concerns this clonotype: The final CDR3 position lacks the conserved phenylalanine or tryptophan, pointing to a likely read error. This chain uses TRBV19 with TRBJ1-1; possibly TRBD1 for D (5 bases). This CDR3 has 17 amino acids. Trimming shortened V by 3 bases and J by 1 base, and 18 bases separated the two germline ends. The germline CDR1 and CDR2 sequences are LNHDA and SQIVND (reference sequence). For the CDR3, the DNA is TGTGCCAGTAGTATGCCGCCGGGACGGATCTCGAACACTGAAGCTTTCCTT. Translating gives CASSMPPGRISNTEAFL.

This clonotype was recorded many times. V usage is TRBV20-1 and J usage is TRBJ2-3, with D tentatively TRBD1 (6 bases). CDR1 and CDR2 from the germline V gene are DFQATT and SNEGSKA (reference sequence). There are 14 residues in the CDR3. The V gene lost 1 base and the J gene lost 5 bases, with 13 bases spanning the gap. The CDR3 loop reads CSARGTEQGDTQYF. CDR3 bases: TGCAGTGCTAGAGGAACGGAACAGGGAGATACGCAGTATTTT.

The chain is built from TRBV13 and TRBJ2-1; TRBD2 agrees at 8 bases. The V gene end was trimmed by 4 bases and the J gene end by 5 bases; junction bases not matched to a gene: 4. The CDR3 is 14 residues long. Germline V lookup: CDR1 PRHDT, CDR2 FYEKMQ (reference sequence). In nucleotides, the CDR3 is TGTGCCAGCAGCTCGGGACTAGTCGACAATGAGCAGTTCTTC. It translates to CASSSGLVDNEQFF.